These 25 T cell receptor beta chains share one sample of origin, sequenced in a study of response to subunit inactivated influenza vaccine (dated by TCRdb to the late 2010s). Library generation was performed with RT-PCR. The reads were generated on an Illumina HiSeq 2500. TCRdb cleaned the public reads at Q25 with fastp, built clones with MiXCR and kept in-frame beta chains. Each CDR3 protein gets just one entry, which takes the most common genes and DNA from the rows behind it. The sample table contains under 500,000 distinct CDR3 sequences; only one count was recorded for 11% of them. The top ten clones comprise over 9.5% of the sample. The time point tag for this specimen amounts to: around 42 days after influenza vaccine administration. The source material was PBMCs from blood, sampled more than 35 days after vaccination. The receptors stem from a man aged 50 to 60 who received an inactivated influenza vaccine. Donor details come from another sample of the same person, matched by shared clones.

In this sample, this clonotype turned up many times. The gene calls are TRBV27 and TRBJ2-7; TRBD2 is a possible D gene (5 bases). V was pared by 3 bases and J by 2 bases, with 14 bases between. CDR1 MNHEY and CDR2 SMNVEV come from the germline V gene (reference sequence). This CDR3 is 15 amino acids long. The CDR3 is CASSLGGPGPYEQYF. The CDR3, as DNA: TGTGCCAGCAGTTTGGGCGGGCCTGGACCCTACGAGCAGTACTTC.

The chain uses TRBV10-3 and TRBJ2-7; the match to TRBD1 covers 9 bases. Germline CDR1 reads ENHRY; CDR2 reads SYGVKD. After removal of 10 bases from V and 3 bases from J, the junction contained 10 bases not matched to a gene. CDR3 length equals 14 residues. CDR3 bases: TGTGCCACCCTTGGGAGGGGACAGGGCTACGAGCAGTACTTC. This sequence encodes CATLGRGQGYEQYF.

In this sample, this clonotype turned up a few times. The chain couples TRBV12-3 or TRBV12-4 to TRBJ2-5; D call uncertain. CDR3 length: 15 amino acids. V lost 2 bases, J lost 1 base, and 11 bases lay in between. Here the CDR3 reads CASSLFHSSQETQYF. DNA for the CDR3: TGTGCCAGCAGTTTATTCCACAGCAGCCAAGAGACCCAGTACTTC.

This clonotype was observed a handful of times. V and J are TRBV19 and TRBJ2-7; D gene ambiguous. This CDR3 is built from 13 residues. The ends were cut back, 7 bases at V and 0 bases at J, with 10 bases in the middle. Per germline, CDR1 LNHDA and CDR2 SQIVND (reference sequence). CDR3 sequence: CASNHDGSYEQYF. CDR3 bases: TGTGCCAGTAACCACGACGGCTCCTACGAGCAGTACTTC.

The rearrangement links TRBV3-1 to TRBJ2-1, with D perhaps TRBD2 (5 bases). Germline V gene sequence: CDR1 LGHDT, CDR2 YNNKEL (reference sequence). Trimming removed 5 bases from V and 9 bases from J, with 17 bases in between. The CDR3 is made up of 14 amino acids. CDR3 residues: CASSETRITSEQFF. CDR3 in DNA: TGTGCCAGCAGCGAAACTAGAATAACGTCTGAGCAGTTCTTC.

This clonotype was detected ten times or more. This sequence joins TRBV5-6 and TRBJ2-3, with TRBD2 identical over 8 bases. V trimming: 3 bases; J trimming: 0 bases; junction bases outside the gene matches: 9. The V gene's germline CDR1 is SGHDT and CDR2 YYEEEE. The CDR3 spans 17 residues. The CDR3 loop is CASSSLTSGLSTDTQYF. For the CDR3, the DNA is TGTGCCAGCAGCTCCCTAACTAGCGGACTAAGCACAGATACGCAGTATTTT.

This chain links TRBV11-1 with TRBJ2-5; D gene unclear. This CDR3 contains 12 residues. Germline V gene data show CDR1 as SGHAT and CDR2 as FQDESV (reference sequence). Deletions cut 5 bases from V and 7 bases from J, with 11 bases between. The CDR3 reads CASSPNFGTQYF. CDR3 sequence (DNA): TGTGCCAGCAGCCCCAACTTTGGGACCCAGTACTTC. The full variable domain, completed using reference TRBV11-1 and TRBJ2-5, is EAEVAQSPRYKITEKSQAVAFWCDPISGHATLYWYRQILGQGPELLVQFQDESVVDDSQLPKDRFSAERLKGVDSTLKIQPAELGDSAMYLCASSPNFGTQYFGPGTRLLVL.

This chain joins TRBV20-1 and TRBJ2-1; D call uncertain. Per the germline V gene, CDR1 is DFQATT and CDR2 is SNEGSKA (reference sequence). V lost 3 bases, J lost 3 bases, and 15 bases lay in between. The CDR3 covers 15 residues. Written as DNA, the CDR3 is TGCAGTGCTAGGGGGTTCTCGGAGCTCTACAATGAGCAGTTCTTC. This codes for CSARGFSELYNEQFF.

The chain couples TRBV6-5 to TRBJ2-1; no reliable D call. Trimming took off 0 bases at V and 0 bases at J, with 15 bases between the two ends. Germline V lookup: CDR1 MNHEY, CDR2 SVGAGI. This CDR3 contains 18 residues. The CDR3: CASSYSKAAPSSYNEQFF. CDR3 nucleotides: TGTGCCAGCAGTTACTCGAAGGCAGCACCGAGCTCCTACAATGAGCAGTTCTTC.

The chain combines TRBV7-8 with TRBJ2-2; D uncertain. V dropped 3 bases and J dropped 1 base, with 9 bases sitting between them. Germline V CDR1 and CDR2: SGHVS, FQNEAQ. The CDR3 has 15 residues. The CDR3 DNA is TGTGCCAGCAGCTTTTTTGCCAGGAACACCGGGGAGCTGTTTTTT. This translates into CASSFFARNTGELFF.

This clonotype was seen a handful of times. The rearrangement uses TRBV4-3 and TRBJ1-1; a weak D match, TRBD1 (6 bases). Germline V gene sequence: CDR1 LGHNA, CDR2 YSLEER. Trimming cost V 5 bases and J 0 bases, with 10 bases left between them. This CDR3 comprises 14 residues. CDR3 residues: CASSLGAMNTEAFF. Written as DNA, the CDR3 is TGCGCCAGCAGCTTGGGGGCGATGAACACTGAAGCTTTCTTT.

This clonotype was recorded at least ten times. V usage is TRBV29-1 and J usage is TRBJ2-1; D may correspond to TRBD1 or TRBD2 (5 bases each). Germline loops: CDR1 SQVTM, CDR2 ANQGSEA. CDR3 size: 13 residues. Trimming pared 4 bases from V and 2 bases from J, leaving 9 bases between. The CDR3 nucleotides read TGCAGCGTTGTGGGACGTGCCTACAATGAGCAGTTCTTC. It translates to CSVVGRAYNEQFF.

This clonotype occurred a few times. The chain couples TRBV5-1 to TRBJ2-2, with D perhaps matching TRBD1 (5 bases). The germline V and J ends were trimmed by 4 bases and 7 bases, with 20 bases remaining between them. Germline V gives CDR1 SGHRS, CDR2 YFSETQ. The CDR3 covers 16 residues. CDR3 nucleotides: TGCGCCAGCAGCCAGGGTAACGGATGGTTTCTCGGGGAGCTGTTTTTT. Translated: CASSQGNGWFLGELFF.

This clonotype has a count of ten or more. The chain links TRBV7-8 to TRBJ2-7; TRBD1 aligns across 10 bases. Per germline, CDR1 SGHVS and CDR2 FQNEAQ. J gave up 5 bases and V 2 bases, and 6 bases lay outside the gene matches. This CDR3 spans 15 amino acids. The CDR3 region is CASSLYPGQGHEQYF. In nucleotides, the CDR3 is TGTGCCAGCAGCTTATATCCGGGACAGGGGCACGAGCAGTACTTC.

The CDR3: CSAFRQGTGLETQYF. Written as DNA, the CDR3 is TGCAGTGCTTTTCGACAGGGGACAGGGCTAGAGACCCAGTACTTC. This rearrangement joins TRBV20-1 to TRBJ2-5; 9 bases match TRBD1. The CDR3 totals 15 residues. V was clipped by 5 bases and J by 4 bases; unmatched bases: 11. Germline assignment: CDR1 DFQATT and CDR2 SNEGSKA (reference sequence).

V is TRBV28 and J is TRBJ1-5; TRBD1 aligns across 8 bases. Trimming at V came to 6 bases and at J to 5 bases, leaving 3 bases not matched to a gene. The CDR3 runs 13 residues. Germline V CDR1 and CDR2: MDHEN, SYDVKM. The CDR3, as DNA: TGTGCCAGCAGGGACAGGGCCCATCAGCCCCAGCATTTT. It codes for CASRDRAHQPQHF.

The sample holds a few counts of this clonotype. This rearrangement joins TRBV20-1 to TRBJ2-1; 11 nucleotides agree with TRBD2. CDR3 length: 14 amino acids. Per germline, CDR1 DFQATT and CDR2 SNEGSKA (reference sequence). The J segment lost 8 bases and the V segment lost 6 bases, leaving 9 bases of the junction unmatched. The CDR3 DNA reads TGCAGTGCGACTGAGACTAGCGGGGCACATGAGCAGTTCTTC. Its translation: CSATETSGAHEQFF.

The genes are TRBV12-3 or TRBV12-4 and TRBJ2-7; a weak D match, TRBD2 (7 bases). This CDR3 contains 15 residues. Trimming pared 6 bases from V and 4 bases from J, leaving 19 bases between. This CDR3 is CASRERGAQKYEQYF. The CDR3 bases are TGTGCCAGCAGAGAACGGGGGGCGCAGAAGTACGAGCAGTACTTC.

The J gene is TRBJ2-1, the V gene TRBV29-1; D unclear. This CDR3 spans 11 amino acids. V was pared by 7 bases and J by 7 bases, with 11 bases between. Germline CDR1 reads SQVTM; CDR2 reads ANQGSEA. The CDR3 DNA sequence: TGCAGCGCCCCGACTGGGAATGAGCAGTTCTTC. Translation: CSAPTGNEQFF.

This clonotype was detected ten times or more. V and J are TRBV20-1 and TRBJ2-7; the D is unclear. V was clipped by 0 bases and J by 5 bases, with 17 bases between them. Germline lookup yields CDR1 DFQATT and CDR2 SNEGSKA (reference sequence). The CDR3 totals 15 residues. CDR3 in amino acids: CSARDAPRDTDEQYF. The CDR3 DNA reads TGCAGTGCTAGAGATGCCCCTCGTGACACCGACGAGCAGTACTTC.

CDR3 nucleotides: TGTGCCAGCAGTTACTCCGCCAGGGGGAAGTCTAGCGGGTTATCGTATTTT. Amino acid sequence: CASSYSARGKSSGLSYF. V usage is TRBV6-5 and J usage is TRBJ2-3; possible D gene TRBD2, 8 bases. Germline loops: CDR1 MNHEY, CDR2 SVGAGI. This CDR3 is built from 17 residues. Trimming pared 0 bases from V and 14 bases from J, leaving 27 bases between.

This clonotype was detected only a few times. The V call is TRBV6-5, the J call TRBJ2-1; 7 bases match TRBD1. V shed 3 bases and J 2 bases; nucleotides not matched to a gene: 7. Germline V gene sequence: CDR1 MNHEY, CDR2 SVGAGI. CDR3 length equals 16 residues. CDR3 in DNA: TGTGCCAGCAGTTATTCCGGGACAGCAACCTACAATGAGCAGTTCTTC. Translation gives CASSYSGTATYNEQFF.

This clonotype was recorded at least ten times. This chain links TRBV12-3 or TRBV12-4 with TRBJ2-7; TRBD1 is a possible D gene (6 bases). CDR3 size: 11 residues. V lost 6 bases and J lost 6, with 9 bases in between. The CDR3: CASRQGLEQYF. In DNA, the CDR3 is TGTGCCAGCAGACAGGGCCTCGAGCAGTACTTC.

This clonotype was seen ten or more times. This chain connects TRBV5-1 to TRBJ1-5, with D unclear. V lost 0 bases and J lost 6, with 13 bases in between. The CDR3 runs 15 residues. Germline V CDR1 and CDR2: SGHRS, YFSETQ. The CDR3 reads CASSLAPSGSQPQHF. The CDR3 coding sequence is TGCGCCAGCAGCTTGGCTCCTTCGGGGAGTCAGCCCCAGCATTTT. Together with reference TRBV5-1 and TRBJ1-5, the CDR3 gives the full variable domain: KAGVTQTPRYLIKTRGQQVTLSCSPISGHRSVSWYQQTPGQGLQFLFEYFSETQRNKGNFPGRFSGRQFSNSRSEMNVSTLELGDSALYLCASSLAPSGSQPQHFGDGTRLSIL.

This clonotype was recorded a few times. CDR3 nucleotide sequence: TGTGCCATCGGAACCCTAAACGAGCAGTACTTC. This codes for CAIGTLNEQYF. This rearrangement joins TRBV10-3 to TRBJ2-7; the D is unclear. CDR1 and CDR2 from the germline V gene are ENHRY and SYGVKD. The V and J ends lost 8 bases and 5 bases respectively, with 10 bases between them. This CDR3 has 11 residues.